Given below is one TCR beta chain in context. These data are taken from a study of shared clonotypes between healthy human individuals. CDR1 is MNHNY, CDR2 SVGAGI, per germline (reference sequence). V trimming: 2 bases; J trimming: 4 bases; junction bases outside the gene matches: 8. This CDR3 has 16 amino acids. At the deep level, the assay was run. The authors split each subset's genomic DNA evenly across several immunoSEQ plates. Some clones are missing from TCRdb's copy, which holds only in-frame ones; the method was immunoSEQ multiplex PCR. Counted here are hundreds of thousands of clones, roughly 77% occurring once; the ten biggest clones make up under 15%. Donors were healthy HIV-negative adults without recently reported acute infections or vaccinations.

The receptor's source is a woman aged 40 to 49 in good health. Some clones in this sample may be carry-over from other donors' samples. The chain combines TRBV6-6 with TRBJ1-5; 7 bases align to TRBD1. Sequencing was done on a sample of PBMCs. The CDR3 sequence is CASSYPPGQLNQPQHF. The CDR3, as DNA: TGTGCCAGCAGTTACCCCCCGGGACAGCTAAATCAGCCCCAGCATTTT.